This T cell receptor beta chain originates from a study of blood T cell repertoires in COVID-19. At the level of the study: COVID-19 samples, acute and convalescent, were from the United States, Italy and Spain. In each case, the material was cDNA or gDNA derived from T cells, B-cell-depleted T cells, or PBMCs.

Original data processing: Reference gene primer amplification in the assay estimated nucleated cell counts. Clones were read by immunoSEQ multiplex PCR, and TCRdb kept only the in-frame ones, dropping some. V, J and clone size derive from that table, while D and trimming were established from the DNA sequence. Here the sample spans fewer than 200,000 clones, 89% being singletons. Trimming removed 1 base at V and 10 bases at J, with 11 bases between. The CDR3 has 13 residues. CDR1 LGHDT and CDR2 YNNKEL come from the germline V gene (reference sequence). The V and J genes are TRBV3-1 (or the pseudogene TRBV3-2) and TRBJ2-1; D possibly corresponds to TRBD1 (6 bases). This receptor was identified in a young man who had recovered from COVID-19. What was sequenced was peripheral blood. The CDR3 here is CASSQVSTGEQFF. The CDR3 coding sequence is TGTGCCAGCAGCCAAGTCTCGACAGGAGAGCAGTTCTTC.